This T cell receptor (beta chain) was captured by sequencing in a study of T cells in Graves' hyperthyroidism and ophthalmopathy. Study results and caveats: Peripheral blood also featured most of the thyroid clonotypes expanded above 0.001.

Uncontrolled infection, other autoimmune disease, pregnancy and lactation each barred patients from inclusion. This clonotype has more than one count but fewer than ten. Its antigen remains unidentified. The TCR beta CDR3 regions underwent amplification using RNA transcripts as the source. TCR CDR3 underwent first-round RT-PCR with the HTBI primer set. TCRdb re-called the multiplex PCR reads with MiXCR, one entry per CDR3 protein. The sample comprises 500,000 to 600,000 distinct CDR3 sequences, around 43% of which are singletons, and around 47% rests with the top ten. The sequencing sample was made of peripheral blood or thyroid tissue (not recorded which). The sequence was obtained from an adult woman with Graves' disease, either hyperthyroidism or ophthalmopathy (not recorded which).

This CDR3 reads CSVTGANEKLFF. CDR3 coding DNA: TGCAGCGTAACAGGGGCCAATGAAAAACTGTTTTTT. The J gene is TRBJ1-4, the V gene TRBV29-1; 7 positions match TRBD1. Trimming took 6 bases from V and 5 from J; bases not matched to a gene: 3. Germline loops: CDR1 SQVTM, CDR2 ANQGSEA. This CDR3 is 12 amino acids long.